This T cell receptor (beta chain) was captured by sequencing in a study of blood T cell repertoires in COVID-19. Study at large: Samples representing acute and convalescent COVID-19 were sourced from the United States, Italy and Spain. The analysed material was cDNA or gDNA that came from T cells, B-cell-depleted T cells, or PBMCs.

Adults between roughly 18 and 90 years of age took part from fewer than 30 US areas. The data were produced by immunoSEQ multiplex PCR, yet TCRdb's version contains in-frame clones alone and is incomplete. Found here are about 140,000 clones, 84% of them singletons; the top ten hold 5.5%. This CDR3 has 12 residues. The trim removed 2 bases at V and 10 bases at J, leaving 4 bases unmatched. The germline V gene encodes CDR1 WSHSY and CDR2 SAAADI. The V call is TRBV10-2, the J call TRBJ1-1, with 7 bases identical to TRBD1. The receptor was isolated from a man between 35 and 55 years old with acute COVID-19. The sample was PBMCs or T cells enriched from blood (not recorded which). DNA for the CDR3: TGCGCCAGCAGTGAGAAAGGGGGCTTAGCTTTCTTT. Translation gives CASSEKGGLAFF.